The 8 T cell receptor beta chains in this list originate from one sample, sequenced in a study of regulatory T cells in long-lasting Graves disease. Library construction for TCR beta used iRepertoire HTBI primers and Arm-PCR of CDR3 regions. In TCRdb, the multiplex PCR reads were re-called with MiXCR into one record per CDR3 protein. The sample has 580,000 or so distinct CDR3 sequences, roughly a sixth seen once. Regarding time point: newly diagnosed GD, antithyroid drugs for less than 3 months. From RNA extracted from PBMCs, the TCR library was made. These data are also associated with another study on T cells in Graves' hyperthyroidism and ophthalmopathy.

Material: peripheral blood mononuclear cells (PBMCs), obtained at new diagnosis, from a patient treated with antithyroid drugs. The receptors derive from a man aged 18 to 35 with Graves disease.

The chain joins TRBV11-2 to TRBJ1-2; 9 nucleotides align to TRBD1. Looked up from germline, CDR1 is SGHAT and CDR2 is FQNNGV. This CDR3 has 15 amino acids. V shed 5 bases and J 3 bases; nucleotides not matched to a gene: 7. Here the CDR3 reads CASSQQGASDYGYTF. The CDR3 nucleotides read TGTGCCAGCAGCCAACAGGGGGCGTCGGACTATGGCTACACCTTC.

The CDR3 sequence is CSARDYDPYEQYF. CDR3 bases: TGCAGTGCTAGAGATTACGACCCCTACGAGCAGTACTTC. The chain links TRBV20-1 to TRBJ2-7; D is ambiguous. The germline V and J ends were trimmed by 0 bases and 2 bases, with 8 bases remaining between them. The CDR3 extends over 13 amino acids. Germline V CDR1 and CDR2: DFQATT, SNEGSKA (reference sequence).

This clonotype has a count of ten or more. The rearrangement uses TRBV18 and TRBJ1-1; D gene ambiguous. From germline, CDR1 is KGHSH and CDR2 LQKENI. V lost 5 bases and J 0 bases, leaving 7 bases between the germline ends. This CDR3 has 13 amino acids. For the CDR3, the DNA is TGTGCCAGCTCAGACGGACTGAACACTGAAGCTTTCTTT. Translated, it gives CASSDGLNTEAFF.

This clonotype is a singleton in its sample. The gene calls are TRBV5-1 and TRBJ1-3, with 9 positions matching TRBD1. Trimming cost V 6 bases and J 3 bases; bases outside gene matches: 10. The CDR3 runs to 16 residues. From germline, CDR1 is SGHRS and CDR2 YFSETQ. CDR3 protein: CASTLSGQGLGNTIYF. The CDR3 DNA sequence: TGCGCCAGCACCCTTTCCGGACAGGGGCTTGGAAACACCATATATTTT. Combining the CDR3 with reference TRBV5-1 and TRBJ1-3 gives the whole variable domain KAGVTQTPRYLIKTRGQQVTLSCSPISGHRSVSWYQQTPGQGLQFLFEYFSETQRNKGNFPGRFSGRQFSNSRSEMNVSTLELGDSALYLCASTLSGQGLGNTIYFGEGSWLTVV.

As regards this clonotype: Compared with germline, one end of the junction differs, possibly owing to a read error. Written as DNA, the CDR3 is TGTGCCAGCAGCGTGGGACTAGCGGGCGAGCAGTCCTTC. The encoded protein is CASSVGLAGEQSF. V and J are TRBV9 and TRBJ2-7, with 12 bases identical to TRBD2. The germline V gene encodes CDR1 SGDLS and CDR2 YYNGEE. This CDR3 contains 13 residues.

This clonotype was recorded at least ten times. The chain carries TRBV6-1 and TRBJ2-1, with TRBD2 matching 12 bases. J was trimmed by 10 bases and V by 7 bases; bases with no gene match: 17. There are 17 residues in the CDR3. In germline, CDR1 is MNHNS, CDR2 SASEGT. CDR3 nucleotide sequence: TGTGCCAGCACCTCGACAGGATTCGGACTAGCGGGGTCAGAGCAGTTCTTC. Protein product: CASTSTGFGLAGSEQFF.

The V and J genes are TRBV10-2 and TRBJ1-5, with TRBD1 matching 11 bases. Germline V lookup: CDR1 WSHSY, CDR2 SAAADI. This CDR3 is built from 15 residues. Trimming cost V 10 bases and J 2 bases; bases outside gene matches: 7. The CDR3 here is CATSDRGLGNQPQHF. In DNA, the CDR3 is TGCGCCACTTCGGACAGGGGGCTAGGCAATCAGCCCCAGCATTTT.

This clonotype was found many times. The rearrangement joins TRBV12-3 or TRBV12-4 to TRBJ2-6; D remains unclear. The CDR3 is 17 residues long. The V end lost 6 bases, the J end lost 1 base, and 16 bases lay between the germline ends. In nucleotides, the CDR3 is TGTGCCAGCAGCCCGACGAGAGGACCATCTGGGGCCAACGTCCTGACTTTC. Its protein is CASSPTRGPSGANVLTF.